The sequence of this T cell receptor beta chain was determined in a study of cytomegalovirus exposure and HLA in healthy donors. There are 14 residues in the CDR3. V shed 6 bases and J shed 7 bases, with 16 bases lying between them. CDR1 and CDR2 (germline): SGHTS, YDEGEE. With 60 Vbeta and 13 Jbeta primers, the PCR was carried out. The method was immunoSEQ multiplex PCR; TCRdb's version includes in-frame clones alone and lacks a portion of them. The sample has roughly 84,000 clones, approximately 80% seen once. For the donor in question, CMV serostatus went unrecorded. What was sequenced was PBMCs. The TCR sequence derives from a human donor in good health. V usage is TRBV5-8 and J usage is TRBJ1-4; D possibly corresponds to TRBD1 (5 bases). CDR3: CASTLGPEGEKLFF. The CDR3 DNA follows: TGTGCCAGCACTCTGGGACCGGAGGGTGAAAAACTGTTTTTT. Looking up the rest from reference TRBV5-8 and TRBJ1-4 gives the full variable domain: EAGVTQSPTHLIKTRGQQATLRCSPISGHTSVYWYQQALGLGLQFLLWYDEGEERNRGNFPPRFSGRQFPNYSSELNVNALELEDSALYLCASTLGPEGEKLFFGSGTQLSVL.